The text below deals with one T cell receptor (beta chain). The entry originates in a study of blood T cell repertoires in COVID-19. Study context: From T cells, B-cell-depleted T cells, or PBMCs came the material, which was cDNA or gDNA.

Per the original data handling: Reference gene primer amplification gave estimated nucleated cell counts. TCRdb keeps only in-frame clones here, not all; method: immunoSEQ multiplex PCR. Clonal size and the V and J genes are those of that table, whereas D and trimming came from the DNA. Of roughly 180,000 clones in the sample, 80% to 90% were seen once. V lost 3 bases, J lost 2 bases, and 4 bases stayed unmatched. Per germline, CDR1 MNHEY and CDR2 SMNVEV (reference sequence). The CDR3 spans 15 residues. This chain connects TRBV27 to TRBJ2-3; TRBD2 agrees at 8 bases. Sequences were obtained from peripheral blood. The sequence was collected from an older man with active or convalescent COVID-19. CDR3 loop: CASSFFSGATDTQYF. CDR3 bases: TGTGCCAGCAGTTTCTTTAGCGGGGCCACAGATACGCAGTATTTT.